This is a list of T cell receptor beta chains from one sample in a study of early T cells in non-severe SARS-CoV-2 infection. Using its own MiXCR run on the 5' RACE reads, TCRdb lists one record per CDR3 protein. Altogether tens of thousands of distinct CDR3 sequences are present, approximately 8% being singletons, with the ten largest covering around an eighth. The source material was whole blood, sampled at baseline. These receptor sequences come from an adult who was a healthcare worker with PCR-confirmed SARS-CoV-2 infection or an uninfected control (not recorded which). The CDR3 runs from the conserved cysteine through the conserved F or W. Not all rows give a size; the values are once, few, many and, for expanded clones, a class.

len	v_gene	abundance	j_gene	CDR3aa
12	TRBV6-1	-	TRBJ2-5	CASNAGLETQYF
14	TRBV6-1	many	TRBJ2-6	CASSDNSGANVLTF
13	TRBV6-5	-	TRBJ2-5	CASSWRGVQTQYF
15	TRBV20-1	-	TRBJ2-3	CSAPGGREETDTQYF
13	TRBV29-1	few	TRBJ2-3	CSVDDGGADTQYF
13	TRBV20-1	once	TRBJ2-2	CCAPLAGTGELFF
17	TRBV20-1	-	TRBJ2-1	CSASLEGRQSSYNEQFF
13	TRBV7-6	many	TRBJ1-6	CASSLTGNSPLHF
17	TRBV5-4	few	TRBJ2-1	CASSPSAGGGSYNEQFF
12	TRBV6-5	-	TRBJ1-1	CANSSGTKRTFF
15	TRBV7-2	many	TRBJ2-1	CASSLDSGGAYEQFF
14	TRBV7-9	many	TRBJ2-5	CASSSGVTLETQYF
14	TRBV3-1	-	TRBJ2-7	CASSLDAGSYEQYF
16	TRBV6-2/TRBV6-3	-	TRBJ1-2	CASSRNGQRNNYGYTF
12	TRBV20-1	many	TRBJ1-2	CSPKQGASGYTF
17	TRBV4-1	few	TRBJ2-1	CASSQVVLAGGHYEQFF
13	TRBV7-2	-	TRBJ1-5	CASSLFGNQPQHF
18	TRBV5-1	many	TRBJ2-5	CASSFLHPRAGIQETQYF
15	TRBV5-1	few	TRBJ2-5	CASSLEGAVEETQYF
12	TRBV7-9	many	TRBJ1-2	CASSLGGLSYTF
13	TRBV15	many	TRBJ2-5	CATSSGKGETQYF
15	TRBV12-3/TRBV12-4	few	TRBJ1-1	CASSQWTGYHTEAFF
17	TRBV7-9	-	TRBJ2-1	CASSLATGLVYENEQFF
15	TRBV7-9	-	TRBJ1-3	CASSFFQGTGNTIYF
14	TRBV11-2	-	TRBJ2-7	CASSTDRTSYEQYF
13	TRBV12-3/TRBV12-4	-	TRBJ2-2	CASKGWNTGELFF
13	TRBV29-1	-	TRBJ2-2	CSVVRGSTGELFF
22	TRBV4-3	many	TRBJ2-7	CASSQDLFYGPRMTGPAYEQYF
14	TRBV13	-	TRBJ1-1	CASSTPSEGTEAFF
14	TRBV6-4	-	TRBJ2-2	CASQGPGGTGELFF
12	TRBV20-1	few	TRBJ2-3	CSARTGADTQYF